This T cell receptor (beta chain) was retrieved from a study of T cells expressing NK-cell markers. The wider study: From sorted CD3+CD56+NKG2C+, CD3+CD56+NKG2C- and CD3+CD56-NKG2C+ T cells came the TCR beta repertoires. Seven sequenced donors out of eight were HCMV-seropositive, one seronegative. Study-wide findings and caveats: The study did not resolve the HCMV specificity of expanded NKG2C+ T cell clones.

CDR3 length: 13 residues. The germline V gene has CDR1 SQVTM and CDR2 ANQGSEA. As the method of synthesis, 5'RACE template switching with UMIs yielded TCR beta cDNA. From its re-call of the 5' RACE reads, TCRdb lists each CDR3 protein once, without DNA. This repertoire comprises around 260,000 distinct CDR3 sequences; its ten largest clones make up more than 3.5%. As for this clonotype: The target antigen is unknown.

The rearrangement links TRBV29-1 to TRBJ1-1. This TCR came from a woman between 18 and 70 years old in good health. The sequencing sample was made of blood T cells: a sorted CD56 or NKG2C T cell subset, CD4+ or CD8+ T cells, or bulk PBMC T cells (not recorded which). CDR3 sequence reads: CSVDGRMNTEAFF.